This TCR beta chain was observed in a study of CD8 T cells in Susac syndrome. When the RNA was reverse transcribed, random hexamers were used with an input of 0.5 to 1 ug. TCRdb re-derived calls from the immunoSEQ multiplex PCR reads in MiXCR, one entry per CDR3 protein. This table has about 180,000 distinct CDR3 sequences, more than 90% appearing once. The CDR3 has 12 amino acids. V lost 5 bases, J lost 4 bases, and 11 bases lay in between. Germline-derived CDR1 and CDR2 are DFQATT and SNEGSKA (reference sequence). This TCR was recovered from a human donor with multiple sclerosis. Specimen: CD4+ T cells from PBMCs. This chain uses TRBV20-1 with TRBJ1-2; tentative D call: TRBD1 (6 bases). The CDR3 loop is CSALTGVYGYTF. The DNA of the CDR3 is TGCAGTGCTTTGACAGGAGTCTATGGCTACACCTTC.